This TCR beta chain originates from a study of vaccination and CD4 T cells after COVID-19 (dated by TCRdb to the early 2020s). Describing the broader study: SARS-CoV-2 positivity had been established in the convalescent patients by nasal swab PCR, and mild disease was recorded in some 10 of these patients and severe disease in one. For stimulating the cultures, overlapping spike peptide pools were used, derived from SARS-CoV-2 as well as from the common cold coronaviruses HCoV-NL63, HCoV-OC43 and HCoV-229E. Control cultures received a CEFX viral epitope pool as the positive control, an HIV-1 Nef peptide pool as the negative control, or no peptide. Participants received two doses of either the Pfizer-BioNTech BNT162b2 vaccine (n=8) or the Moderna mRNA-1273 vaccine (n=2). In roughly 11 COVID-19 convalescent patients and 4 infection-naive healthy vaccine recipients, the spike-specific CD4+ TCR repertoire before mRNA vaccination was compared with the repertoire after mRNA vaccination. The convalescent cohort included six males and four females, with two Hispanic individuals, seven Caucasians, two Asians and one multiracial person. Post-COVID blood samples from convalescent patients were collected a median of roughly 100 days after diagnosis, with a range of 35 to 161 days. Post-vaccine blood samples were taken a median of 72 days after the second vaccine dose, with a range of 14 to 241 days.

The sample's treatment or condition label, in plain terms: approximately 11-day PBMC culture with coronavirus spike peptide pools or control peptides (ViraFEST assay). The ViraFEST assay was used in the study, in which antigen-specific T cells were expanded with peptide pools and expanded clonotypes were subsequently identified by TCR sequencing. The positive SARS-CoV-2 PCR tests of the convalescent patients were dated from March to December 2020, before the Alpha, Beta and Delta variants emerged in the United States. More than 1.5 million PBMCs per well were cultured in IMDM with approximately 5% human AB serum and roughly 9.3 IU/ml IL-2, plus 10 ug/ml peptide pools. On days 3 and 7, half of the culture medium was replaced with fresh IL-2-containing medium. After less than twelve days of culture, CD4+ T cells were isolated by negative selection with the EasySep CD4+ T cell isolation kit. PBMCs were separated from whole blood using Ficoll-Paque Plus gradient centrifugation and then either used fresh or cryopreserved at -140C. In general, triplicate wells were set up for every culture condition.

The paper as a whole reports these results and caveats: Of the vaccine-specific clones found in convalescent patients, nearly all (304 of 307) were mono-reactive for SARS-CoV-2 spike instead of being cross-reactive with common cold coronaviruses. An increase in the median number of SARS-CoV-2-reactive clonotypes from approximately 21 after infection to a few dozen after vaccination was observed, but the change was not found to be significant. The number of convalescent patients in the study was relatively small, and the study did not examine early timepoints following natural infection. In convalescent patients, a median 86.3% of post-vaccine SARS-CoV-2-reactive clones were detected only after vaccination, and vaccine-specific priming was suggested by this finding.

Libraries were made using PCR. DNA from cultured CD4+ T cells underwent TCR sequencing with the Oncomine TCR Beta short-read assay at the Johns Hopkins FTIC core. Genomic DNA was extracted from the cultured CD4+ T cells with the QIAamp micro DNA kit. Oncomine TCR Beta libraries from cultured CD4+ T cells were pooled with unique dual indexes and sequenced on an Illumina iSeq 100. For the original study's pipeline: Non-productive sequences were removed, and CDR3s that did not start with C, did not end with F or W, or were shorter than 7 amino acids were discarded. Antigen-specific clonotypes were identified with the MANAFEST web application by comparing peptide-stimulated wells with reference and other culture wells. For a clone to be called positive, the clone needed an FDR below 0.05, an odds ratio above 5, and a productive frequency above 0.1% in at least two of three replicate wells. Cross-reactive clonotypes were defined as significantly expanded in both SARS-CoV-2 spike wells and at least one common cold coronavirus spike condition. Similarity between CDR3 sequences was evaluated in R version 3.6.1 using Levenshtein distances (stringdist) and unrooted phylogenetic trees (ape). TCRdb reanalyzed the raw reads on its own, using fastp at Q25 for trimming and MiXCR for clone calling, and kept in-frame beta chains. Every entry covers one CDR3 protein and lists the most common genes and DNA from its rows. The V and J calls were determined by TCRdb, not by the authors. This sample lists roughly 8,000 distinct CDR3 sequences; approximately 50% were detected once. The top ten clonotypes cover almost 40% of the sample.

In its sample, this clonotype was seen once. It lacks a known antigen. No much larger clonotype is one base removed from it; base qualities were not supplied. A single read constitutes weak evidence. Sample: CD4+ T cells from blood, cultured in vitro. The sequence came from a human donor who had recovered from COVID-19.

The CDR3 in this case is CAWSVQGGGYQPQHF. The DNA reads TGTGCCTGGAGTGTACAAGGAGGGGGCTATCAGCCCCAGCATTTT. The rearrangement combines TRBV30 with TRBJ1-5; TRBD1 agrees with 7 junctional bases. The germline V gene (reference sequence) specifies GTSNPN as CDR1 and SVGIG as CDR2. V loses 0 bases at its end and J loses 5 bases; junction bases beyond the gene matches: 7. The CDR3 measures 15 amino acids from cysteine to phenylalanine. Of all the DNA, just the CDR3 is kept, 45 bases in frame from base 1.